The sequence of this T cell receptor (beta chain) was determined in a study of HIV-infected patients and healthy controls. The length of the CDR3 is 14 residues. With 0 bases removed from V and 14 bases from J, the gap between germline ends came to 19 bases. Germline V gives CDR1 MNHEY, CDR2 SVGAGI. Follow-up blood was drawn about 14 weeks, roughly three months, after antiretroviral therapy began. All unsorted peripheral T cells were captured because whole blood was used without fractionation. Note on this clonotype: Its target is not known.

Alpha and beta constant-region primers primed reverse transcription of approximately 460 ng RNA. Each of the alpha and beta chains got its own library through chain-specific third strand synthesis with indices. In TCRdb, the 5' RACE reads were re-called with MiXCR into one record per CDR3 protein. This table holds 4,500 to 6,500 distinct CDR3 sequences, 7.5% to 10% found once. Findings and limits, study-wide: Treated samples reflected only about three months of therapy, arguably too short to observe immune reconstitution.

The sequencing here drew on blood, taken during antiretroviral therapy. The chain carries TRBV6-5 and TRBJ1-1; perhaps TRBD1 as D (5 bases). The TCR originated in an adult with HIV infection. CDR3 protein: CASSYSTTGPRTFF. In DNA, the CDR3 is TGTGCCAGCAGTTACTCGACGACCGGACCGAGGACATTCTTT.